Presented here are 7 T cell receptor beta chains from one specimen sequenced in a study of CD8 T cells in ankylosing spondylitis. Notes on the study in general: The study identified a TCR beta motif of several highly homologous variants that appeared characteristic of ankylosing spondylitis blood.

These receptors have no known antigen. MiXCR, applied by TCRdb to the 5' RACE reads, yields one record per CDR3 protein. This table has about 540,000 distinct CDR3 sequences, roughly 13% appearing once. Material for sequencing was blood, either unsorted or a sorted T cell fraction (not recorded which). These receptors originate from a male donor with ankylosing spondylitis.

The V call is TRBV5-1, the J call TRBJ2-2, with a possible D match to TRBD2 (6 bases). CDR1 is SGHRS, CDR2 YFSETQ, per germline. The V end was cut by 6 bases, the J end by 1 base, with 13 bases between. This CDR3 has 15 amino acids. The CDR3: CASTQTAGNTGELFF. The CDR3 DNA sequence: TGCGCCAGCACTCAGACAGCGGGGAACACCGGGGAGCTGTTTTTT.

The chain has TRBV20-1 and TRBJ2-1, with 13 bases aligning to TRBD2. V trimming: 3 bases; J trimming: 6 bases; junction bases outside the gene matches: 5. CDR1 and CDR2 (germline): DFQATT, SNEGSKA (reference sequence). The CDR3 covers 15 residues. The CDR3 is CSASKGLAGPNEQFF. The CDR3 DNA follows: TGCAGTGCTAGTAAGGGACTAGCGGGGCCCAATGAGCAGTTCTTC.

This sequence joins TRBV7-9 and TRBJ1-1, with 9 bases that match TRBD1. This CDR3 contains 17 residues. Germline V gives CDR1 SEHNR, CDR2 FQNEAQ (reference sequence). With V trimmed by 9 bases and J by 1 base, 15 bases remained unmatched. Here the CDR3 DNA reads TGTGCCAGTACAGGGGGCAGGGCTCACCTTGCGAACACTGAAGCTTTCTTT. Protein: CASTGGRAHLANTEAFF.

This clonotype has ten or more counts. The chain has TRBV29-1 and TRBJ2-1; 10 bases match TRBD1. The germline CDR1 and CDR2 sequences are SQVTM and ANQGSEA. The CDR3 is 15 residues long. Unmatched junction bases numbered 6, after V lost 4 bases and J lost 3 bases. The DNA of the CDR3 is TGCAGCGTTGGGGAGGGGACAGGGGTCTACAATGAGCAGTTCTTC. Its protein is CSVGEGTGVYNEQFF.

V and J are TRBV6-2 or TRBV6-3 and TRBJ1-1; a weak D match, TRBD1 (6 bases). Germline assignment: CDR1 MNHEY and CDR2 SVGEGT. V lost 2 bases to trimming and J lost 5 bases, with 12 bases between them. This CDR3 is built from 14 residues. Here the CDR3 reads CASSYVAGATEAFF. DNA for the CDR3: TGTGCCAGCAGTTACGTGGCAGGGGCGACTGAAGCTTTCTTT.

J is TRBJ2-7 and V is TRBV12-3 or TRBV12-4; 12 bases are shared with TRBD2. The CDR3 has 16 amino acids. Germline trimming cut 6 bases from V and 3 bases from J; bases unmatched to any gene: 9. The CDR3 reads CASRNYLAGGNYEQYF. CDR3 nucleotides: TGTGCCAGCAGAAACTATCTAGCGGGAGGGAACTACGAGCAGTACTTC.

The CDR3 loop is CSARRGTNQPQHF. CDR3 nucleotides: TGCAGTGCTAGACGGGGGACCAATCAGCCCCAGCATTTT. The chain is built from TRBV20-1 and TRBJ1-5; the D gene is possibly TRBD1 (5 bases). Germline V gene lookup returns CDR1 DFQATT and CDR2 SNEGSKA (reference sequence). Trimming cost V 2 bases and J 3 bases, with 8 bases left between them. The CDR3 runs 13 residues.